This is a list of T cell receptor beta chains from one sample in a study of T cell changes during pregnancy in multiple sclerosis. Profiled with immunoSEQ multiplex PCR; TCRdb holds only in-frame clones, not every one. The repertoire holds tens of thousands of clones, with 80% to 95% as singletons. Sequences were derived from CD4+ T cells from peripheral blood mononuclear cells, sampled before pregnancy. The receptor source for this set is a female donor with multiple sclerosis, enrolled in a pregnancy study. Both conserved end residues are part of each CDR3. The D gene is left open where the match is weak. Clone size, where shown, is once, few, many, or a class for clones that have expanded.

j_gene: TRBJ1-4; v_gene: TRBV18; d_gene: TRBD1; abundance: NA; len: 16; CDR3aa: CASSPGQGATNEKLFF; CDR3nt: TGTGCCAGCTCACCGGGACAGGGTGCAACTAATGAAAAACTGTTTTTT
j_gene: TRBJ2-2; v_gene: TRBV28; d_gene: TRBD2; abundance: NA; len: 15; CDR3aa: CASLRTSGNTGELFF; CDR3nt: TGTGCCAGCCTCCGGACTAGCGGGAACACCGGGGAGCTGTTTTTT
j_gene: TRBJ1-2; v_gene: TRBV29-1; d_gene: NA; abundance: NA; len: 14; CDR3aa: CSVVVGRLNYGYTF; CDR3nt: TGCAGCGTTGTAGTAGGGAGACTGAACTATGGCTACACCTTC
j_gene: TRBJ1-3; v_gene: TRBV4-3; d_gene: NA; abundance: NA; len: 17; CDR3aa: CASSQAAGVDSGNTIYF; CDR3nt: TGCGCCAGCAGCCAAGCGGCAGGGGTCGACTCTGGAAACACCATATATTTT
j_gene: TRBJ2-5; v_gene: TRBV5-1; d_gene: NA; abundance: NA; len: 13; CDR3aa: CASSLGRQETQYF; CDR3nt: TGCGCCAGCAGCTTGGGCAGGCAAGAGACCCAGTACTTC
j_gene: TRBJ2-7; v_gene: TRBV27; d_gene: TRBD2; abundance: NA; len: 17; CDR3aa: CASSLSMGLAQIYEQYF; CDR3nt: TGTGCCAGCAGTTTATCCATGGGACTAGCCCAAATCTACGAGCAGTACTTC
j_gene: TRBJ1-6; v_gene: TRBV6-5; d_gene: TRBD1; abundance: NA; len: 15; CDR3aa: CASSFGDRGNSPLHF; CDR3nt: TGTGCCAGCAGTTTCGGGGACAGGGGAAATTCACCCCTCCACTTT
j_gene: TRBJ2-3; v_gene: TRBV9; d_gene: NA; abundance: NA; len: 12; CDR3aa: CASSPEALPQYF; CDR3nt: TGTGCCAGCAGCCCTGAGGCGTTGCCGCAGTATTTT
j_gene: TRBJ2-1; v_gene: TRBV7-3; d_gene: NA; abundance: NA; len: 18; CDR3aa: CASSSTVLQGRSYNEQFF; CDR3nt: TGTGCCAGCAGCTCGACCGTCCTACAGGGCAGGTCCTACAATGAGCAGTTCTTC
j_gene: TRBJ2-7; v_gene: TRBV7-6; d_gene: TRBD2; abundance: NA; len: 20; CDR3aa: CASSLLPLTSGNLITYEQYF; CDR3nt: TGTGCCAGCAGCTTACTACCTTTGACTAGCGGGAACCTAATTACCTACGAGCAGTACTTC
j_gene: TRBJ2-7; v_gene: TRBV6-1; d_gene: TRBD2; abundance: once; len: 15; CDR3aa: CASSFSGGGVYEQYF; CDR3nt: TGTGCCAGCAGTTTCAGCGGTGGGGGGGTCTACGAGCAGTACTTC
j_gene: TRBJ1-4; v_gene: TRBV5-1; d_gene: TRBD1; abundance: NA; len: 15; CDR3aa: CASSLAQGGFEKLFF; CDR3nt: TGCGCCAGCAGCCTGGCGCAGGGGGGATTCGAAAAACTGTTTTTT
j_gene: TRBJ2-1; v_gene: TRBV27; d_gene: NA; abundance: NA; len: 13; CDR3aa: CASRTSRYNEQFF; CDR3nt: TGTGCCAGCAGGACTAGTCGCTACAATGAGCAGTTCTTC
j_gene: TRBJ2-5; v_gene: TRBV5-8; d_gene: TRBD2; abundance: NA; len: 16; CDR3aa: CASSLGTSGTQETQYF; CDR3nt: TGTGCCAGCAGCTTGGGGACTAGCGGGACGCAAGAGACCCAGTACTTC
j_gene: TRBJ2-7; v_gene: TRBV7-6; d_gene: TRBD2; abundance: NA; len: 15; CDR3aa: CASSLGAGVPYEQYF; CDR3nt: TGTGCCAGCAGCTTAGGAGCGGGGGTCCCCTACGAGCAGTACTTC